The present T cell receptor beta chain was sequenced within a study of blood T cell repertoires in COVID-19. Study-level background: Italy, Spain and the United States were the sources of the convalescent and acute COVID-19 samples. Sample material is recorded as cDNA or gDNA derived from T cells, B-cell-depleted T cells, or PBMCs.

Between the trimmed V and J ends, which lost 3 bases and 4 bases, there was a span of 9 bases. Germline V gene lookup returns CDR1 LNHDA and CDR2 SQIVND (reference sequence). The CDR3 extends over 13 amino acids. Methods used by the authors: Nucleated cell number was recorded as an estimate derived from reference gene primer amplification. Using immunoSEQ multiplex PCR, the repertoire was profiled, and TCRdb retains in-frame clones only, with some absent. That table supplies the V and J calls and clone size; D and trimming were determined from the DNA. The repertoire includes over 200,000 clones, less than 90% of them detected once, and roughly 3.9% sits in the top ten.

This chain links TRBV19 with TRBJ1-2; D unclear. Sequenced: peripheral blood. This clonotype was obtained from a man aged 55 to 70 who had recovered from COVID-19. The CDR3 nucleotides are TGTGCCAGTAGTATGGGCATTGTCTATGGCTACACCTTC. It specifies CASSMGIVYGYTF.